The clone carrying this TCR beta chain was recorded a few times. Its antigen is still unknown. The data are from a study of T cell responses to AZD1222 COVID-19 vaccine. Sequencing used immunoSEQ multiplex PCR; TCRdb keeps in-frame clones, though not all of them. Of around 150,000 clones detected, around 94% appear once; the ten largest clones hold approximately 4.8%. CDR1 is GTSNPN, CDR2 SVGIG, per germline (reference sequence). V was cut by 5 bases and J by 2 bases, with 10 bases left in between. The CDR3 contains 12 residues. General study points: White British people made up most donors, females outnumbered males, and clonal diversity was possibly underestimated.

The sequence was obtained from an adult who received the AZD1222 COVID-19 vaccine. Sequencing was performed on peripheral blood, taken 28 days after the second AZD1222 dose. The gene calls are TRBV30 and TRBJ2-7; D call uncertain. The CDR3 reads CAWGGSTYEQYF. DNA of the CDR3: TGTGCCTGGGGCGGTAGCACCTACGAGCAGTACTTC.